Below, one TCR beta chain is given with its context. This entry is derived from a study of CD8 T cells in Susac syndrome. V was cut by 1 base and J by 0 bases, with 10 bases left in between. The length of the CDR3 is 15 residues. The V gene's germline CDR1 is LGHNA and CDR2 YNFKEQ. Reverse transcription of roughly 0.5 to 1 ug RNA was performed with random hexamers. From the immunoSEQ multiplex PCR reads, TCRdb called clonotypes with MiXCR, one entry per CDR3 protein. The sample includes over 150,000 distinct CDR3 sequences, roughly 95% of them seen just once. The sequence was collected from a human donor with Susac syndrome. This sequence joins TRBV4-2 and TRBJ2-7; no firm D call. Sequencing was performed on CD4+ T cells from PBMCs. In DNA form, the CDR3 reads TGTGCCAGCAGCCAAGGTTATGCCAACTCCTACGAGCAGTACTTC. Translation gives CASSQGYANSYEQYF.